A selection of T cell receptor beta chains follows, all from one sample in a study of human T cells and chemical hapten exposure. TCRdb re-called the RACE reads with MiXCR, one entry per CDR3 protein. The sample records about 41,000 distinct CDR3 sequences, about 4.5% being singletons. The sequenced material came from whole blood. These receptors were obtained from a human donor in good health. Some clones in this sample may be carry-over from other donors' samples. Each CDR3 is given without its conserved first and last residue. Expanded clones are given a class, and other clones once, few, many or no size at all.

abundance | j_gene | v_gene | len | CDR3aa
many | TRBJ2-5 | TRBV29-1 | 13 | SVEVGTAGVRTQY
NA | TRBJ2-5 | TRBV12-3/TRBV12-4 | 11 | ASTTGTGETQY
many | TRBJ2-5 | TRBV20-1 | 13 | SARTSSIRQETQY
many | TRBJ2-7 | TRBV18 | 11 | ASSPRQDYEQY
many | TRBJ2-1 | TRBV29-1 | 13 | SVEERTGGAPPGF
NA | TRBJ2-2 | TRBV7-3 | 13 | ASSSAAGGTGELF
few | TRBJ2-2 | TRBV4-1 | 14 | ASSQDPGGGTGELF
NA | TRBJ1-1 | TRBV29-1 | 11 | SVGHGPNTEAF
many | TRBJ2-5 | TRBV5-4 | 11 | ASSPTPMETQY
many | TRBJ1-2 | TRBV5-4 | 14 | ASSSAGGLGSLGYT
many | TRBJ1-5 | TRBV2 | 13 | ASKGRGSSNQPQH
NA | TRBJ2-1 | TRBV5-6 | 13 | ASSFYPSFVDEQF
many | TRBJ1-5 | TRBV19 | 11 | ASSTGTIQPQH
many | TRBJ1-1 | TRBV7-2 | 11 | ASSQGSYTEAF
few | TRBJ1-1 | TRBV20-1 | 12 | SASLRGYVTEAF
NA | TRBJ2-2 | TRBV29-1 | 12 | SVEAGANTGELF
few | TRBJ1-1 | TRBV30 | 11 | AWSALMNTEAF
few | TRBJ2-1 | TRBV2 | 16 | ASRGTSGISPTTAEQF
NA | TRBJ2-2 | TRBV30 | 14 | AWSSFAEKNTGELF
NA | TRBJ1-1 | TRBV20-1 | 12 | SASKVGGKTEAF
many | TRBJ2-3 | TRBV28 | 14 | ASSLWLQGRTDTQY
NA | TRBJ2-7 | TRBV20-1 | 11 | SPKAGGPVEQY
NA | TRBJ1-5 | TRBV19 | 13 | ASRSGGFSNQPQH
NA | TRBJ2-1 | TRBV18 | 13 | ASSPRTSGTDEQF
NA | TRBJ2-5 | TRBV18 | 14 | ASSPGVAGLQETQY
many | TRBJ2-3 | TRBV6-5 | 11 | ASSYLGEYTQY
many | TRBJ1-1 | TRBV4-1 | 16 | ASSQDSGARGLNTEAF
many | TRBJ2-1 | TRBV2 | 14 | ASSDRGISSYNEQF
many | TRBJ2-1 | TRBV6-6 | 17 | ASSYGGLAGGSSYNEQF
many | TRBJ1-5 | TRBV28 | 11 | ASSLRGDQPQH
many | TRBJ1-2 | TRBV7-9 | 13 | ASSLSGGDGYGYT
few | TRBJ1-1 | TRBV27 | 15 | ASSARDRGQRNTEAF
many | TRBJ2-6 | TRBV4-1 | 14 | ASRRPGGPGANVLT
many | TRBJ2-1 | TRBV9 | 13 | ASSVGVGMDNEQF
NA | TRBJ1-5 | TRBV3-1 | 12 | ASSQRRSNQPQH
many | TRBJ2-7 | TRBV4-1 | 14 | ASSPWTGGSTLEQY
many | TRBJ2-5 | TRBV28 | 13 | ASSPAGRPGETQY
many | TRBJ2-7 | TRBV14 | 12 | ASSQDSVGYEQY
many | TRBJ1-2 | TRBV28 | 14 | ASSFPRAVRNYGYT
NA | TRBJ2-3 | TRBV3-1 | 10 | ASSRNTDTQY
many | TRBJ1-1 | TRBV6-5 | 12 | ASRASQGSTEAF
many | TRBJ2-1 | TRBV5-6 | 11 | ASSLEGLDEQF
many | TRBJ2-1 | TRBV10-2 | 13 | ASRSTSGGYNEQF
NA | TRBJ2-3 | TRBV28 | 12 | ASISPPPTDTQY
NA | TRBJ2-5 | TRBV28 | 12 | ASSPLGVPETQY